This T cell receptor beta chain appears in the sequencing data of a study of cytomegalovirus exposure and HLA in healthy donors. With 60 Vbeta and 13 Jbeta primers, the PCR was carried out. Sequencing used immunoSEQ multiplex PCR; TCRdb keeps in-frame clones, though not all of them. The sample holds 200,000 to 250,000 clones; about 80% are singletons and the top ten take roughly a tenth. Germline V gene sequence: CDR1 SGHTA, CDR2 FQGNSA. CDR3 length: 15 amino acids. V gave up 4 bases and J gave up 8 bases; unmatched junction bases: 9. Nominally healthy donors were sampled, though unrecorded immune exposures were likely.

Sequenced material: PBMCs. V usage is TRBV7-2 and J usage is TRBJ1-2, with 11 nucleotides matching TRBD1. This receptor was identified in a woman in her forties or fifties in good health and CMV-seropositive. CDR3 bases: TGTGCCAGCAGCTCTTTTGGACAGGGGGCGGAGGGCTACACCTTC. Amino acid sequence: CASSSFGQGAEGYTF.